This T cell receptor (beta chain) was captured in a study of CD8 T cells in Susac syndrome. Study-level information: Among the Susac syndrome patients sequenced, 5 or 6 had active disease and fewer than 10 were in remission.

RNA in amounts of roughly 0.45 to 1 ug was reverse transcribed with random hexamers. It was immunoSEQ multiplex PCR that amplified TCR beta CDR3 across 54 Vbeta and 13 Jbeta. Each CDR3 protein gets one entry after TCRdb re-called the immunoSEQ multiplex PCR reads with MiXCR. This sample has approximately 150,000 distinct CDR3 sequences, with approximately 95% found just once. TEMRA cells underwent FACS enrichment and CD8+ and CD4+ T cells underwent negative isolation. The CDR3 totals 13 residues. Trimming stripped 4 bases from V and 9 bases from J, with 13 bases between. The sequencing sample was made of CD4+ T cells from PBMCs. The receptor was isolated from a human donor with Susac syndrome. This chain uses TRBV12-3 or TRBV12-4 with TRBJ2-1; unclear D gene. The CDR3 region has the DNA TGTGCCAGCAGTTGGCAAAGGGTGTCTGAGCAGTTCTTC. It translates to CASSWQRVSEQFF.